Following are 15 T cell receptor beta chains from one sample sequenced in a study of T cells in Graves' hyperthyroidism and ophthalmopathy. Regions amplified from RNA transcripts were the TCR beta CDR3 regions. The study used the HTBI primer set for a first-round RT-PCR of the TCR CDR3. TCRdb called the multiplex PCR reads again in MiXCR, with one record for every CDR3 protein. This table has some 690,000 distinct CDR3 sequences, about 18% appearing once. Material for sequencing was blood. All receptors come from a man in his fifties with Graves' hyperthyroidism.

The rearrangement links TRBV6-5 to TRBJ1-4; D gene unclear. The V gene lost 2 bases and the J gene lost 2 bases, with 15 bases spanning the gap. The CDR3 has 17 amino acids. The germline CDR1 and CDR2 sequences are MNHEY and SVGAGI. The chain's CDR3 is CASSYGPLGSTNEKLFF. CDR3 coding DNA: TGTGCCAGCAGTTACGGTCCACTCGGGTCGACTAATGAAAAACTGTTTTTT.

CDR3 sequence reads: CASSSTSHSTDTQYF. In DNA, the CDR3 is TGTGCCAGCAGCTCGACTAGCCATAGCACAGATACGCAGTATTTT. The genes are TRBV11-2 and TRBJ2-3; TRBD2 matches 7 bases. CDR3 size: 15 residues. Germline V lookup: CDR1 SGHAT, CDR2 FQNNGV. V was pared by 4 bases and J by 0 bases, with 4 bases of the junction left unmatched.

This clonotype has more than one count but fewer than ten. One end of the junction is discordant with germline, which a read error may explain. The CDR3 bases are TGTACCAGCAGTTTTGGTTCAGGAAACACCATATATTTT. It encodes CTSSFGSGNTIYF. The chain recombines TRBV12-3 or TRBV12-4 with TRBJ1-3; D call uncertain. The CDR3 consists of 13 residues.

This clonotype has only a few counts. The gene calls are TRBV28 and TRBJ2-1; 10 nucleotides agree with TRBD2. CDR3 size: 15 residues. From germline, CDR1 is MDHEN and CDR2 SYDVKM. V lost 4 bases and J lost 7; bases outside the gene matches: 7. CDR3 residues: CASSSQAGGLNEQFF. CDR3 nucleotides: TGTGCCAGCAGTTCTCAAGCGGGAGGGCTTAATGAGCAGTTCTTC.

There are many counts of this clonotype. DNA for the CDR3: TGTGCCAGCAGCTATTTAGCGGGAGGGGCGAATGAGCAGTTCTTC. It translates to CASSYLAGGANEQFF. The J gene is TRBJ2-1, the V gene TRBV14; 11 bases align to TRBD2. Germline CDR1 reads SGHDN; CDR2 reads FVKESK. CDR3 length: 15 residues. Trimming took 5 bases from V and 7 from J; bases not matched to a gene: 7.

The chain carries TRBV15 and TRBJ2-7; 10 positions agree with TRBD2. Germline lookup yields CDR1 LNHNV and CDR2 YYDKDF (reference sequence). CDR3 length: 15 residues. After removal of 3 bases from V and 4 bases from J, the junction contained 6 bases not matched to a gene. The CDR3 protein is CATSSGLAGVYEQYF. The CDR3 DNA reads TGTGCCACCAGCAGTGGGCTAGCGGGAGTATACGAGCAGTACTTC.

This clonotype was detected only a few times. V is TRBV20-1 and J is TRBJ1-4; D uncertain. The V end was cut by 0 bases, the J end by 2 bases, with 10 bases between. The CDR3 is 15 amino acids. Germline V gene data show CDR1 as DFQATT and CDR2 as SNEGSKA (reference sequence). The CDR3 nucleotides are TGCAGTGCTAGAGATTTTGGCCAGACTAATGAAAAACTGTTTTTT. Its protein is CSARDFGQTNEKLFF.

This chain links TRBV7-2 with TRBJ2-1; 11 nucleotides agree with TRBD2. After removal of 3 bases from V and 5 bases from J, the junction contained 9 bases not matched to a gene. The CDR3 loop spans 17 amino acids. Germline V gene sequence: CDR1 SGHTA, CDR2 FQGNSA. The CDR3 is CASSFEPSGGINNEQFF. The CDR3, as DNA: TGTGCCAGCAGCTTTGAGCCTAGCGGGGGGATTAACAATGAGCAGTTCTTC.

This chain links TRBV29-1 with TRBJ2-5, with D perhaps being TRBD1 or TRBD2 (6 bases each). The CDR3 consists of 15 residues. Germline loops: CDR1 SQVTM, CDR2 ANQGSEA. Trimming cost V 4 bases and J 5 bases, with 20 bases left between them. The CDR3 DNA follows: TGCAGCGTTGCTGGGGGGCAGCTCGTCGGGGAGACCCAGTACTTC. As protein: CSVAGGQLVGETQYF.

This clonotype showed up just a few times. The chain recombines TRBV6-2 or TRBV6-3 with TRBJ2-1; TRBD1 agrees at 10 bases. Trimming removed 6 bases from V and 6 bases from J; junction bases left unmatched: 5. The CDR3 length is 14 residues. The germline gives CDR1 MNHEY, CDR2 SVGEGT. The CDR3 sequence: CASRRTGGGNEQFF. The CDR3 coding sequence is TGTGCCAGCAGGCGGACAGGGGGAGGCAATGAGCAGTTCTTC.

In its sample, this clonotype was seen many times. The chain joins TRBV11-1 to TRBJ2-5; D possibly uses TRBD1 or TRBD2 (5 bases each). In germline, CDR1 is SGHAT, CDR2 FQDESV (reference sequence). The CDR3 is 13 residues long. V gave up 6 bases and J gave up 13 bases, with 21 bases separating them. The CDR3, as DNA: TGTGCCAGCAGTATAGGGGACGTCTTAGATCCGTACTTC. Its translation: CASSIGDVLDPYF.

This chain connects TRBV5-1 to TRBJ1-6; 9 nucleotides line up with TRBD1. This CDR3 region has 15 residues. Germline assignment: CDR1 SGHRS and CDR2 YFSETQ. Trimming cost V 0 bases and J 11 bases; bases outside gene matches: 6. CDR3 sequence (DNA): TGCGCCAGCAGCTTGGGACAGGGGGGCAATACACCCCTCCACTTT. It is translated as CASSLGQGGNTPLHF.

This chain joins TRBV3-1 and TRBJ2-2; D unresolved. V was shortened by 3 bases and J by 6 bases, with 8 bases between the two germline ends. The CDR3 has 13 amino acids. From germline, CDR1 is LGHDT and CDR2 YNNKEL (reference sequence). The CDR3 protein is CASSHRSSGELFF. The CDR3 nucleotides are TGTGCCAGCAGCCATAGGTCCTCCGGGGAGCTGTTTTTT.

This chain links TRBV9 with TRBJ2-2; no reliable D call. The V gene's germline CDR1 is SGDLS and CDR2 YYNGEE. The CDR3 runs to 16 residues. Trimming cost V 4 bases and J 0 bases, with 13 bases left between them. This CDR3 reads CASSFLPTSNTGELFF. The CDR3 DNA reads as TGTGCCAGCAGCTTCTTACCCACATCGAACACCGGGGAGCTGTTTTTT.

In regard to this clonotype: This clone may be a read error of a much larger clone one base away. V gene TRBV28 combines with J gene TRBJ2-7; 7 nucleotides agree with TRBD2. This CDR3 region has 15 residues. Trimming took 5 bases from V and 8 from J; bases not matched to a gene: 15. CDR1 is MDHEN and CDR2 is SYDVKM in the germline V gene. The CDR3 region has the DNA TGTGCCAGCAGTGGACTAGGGCCAATTGGATACCAGCAGTACTTC. Amino acids: CASSGLGPIGYQQYF.